These T cell receptor beta chains were read from a single sample in a study of vaccination and CD4 T cells after COVID-19. TCRdb analysed the PCR reads with MiXCR anew, one entry per CDR3 protein. The table has about 9,400 distinct CDR3 sequences, around a third seen once. These receptors lack a known antigen. Sequenced sample: CD4+ T cells from blood, cultured in vitro. Receptor source: a human donor in good health. Both conserved end residues are part of each CDR3. D genes are given only for firm matches. For some rows the clone size is stated as once, few or many, or as a class when expanded; others skip it.

d_call: TRBD1
v_call: TRBV6-5
j_call: TRBJ2-2
clone_size: few
cdr3_nt: TGTGCCAGCAGTTACGAATCAGGGGGCGGTGGGAACACCGGGGAGCTGTTTTTT
cdr3_aa: CASSYESGGGGNTGELFF

d_call: TRBD1
v_call: TRBV24-1
j_call: TRBJ2-5
clone_size: -
cdr3_nt: TGTGCCACCAGTGATTGGGACAGCCAAGAGACCCAGTACTTC
cdr3_aa: CATSDWDSQETQYF

d_call: -
v_call: TRBV6-2/TRBV6-3
j_call: TRBJ1-5
clone_size: few
cdr3_nt: TGTGCCAGCAGCCCTCCGACGTCACAGGGTAATCAGCCCCAGCATTTT
cdr3_aa: CASSPPTSQGNQPQHF

d_call: TRBD1
v_call: TRBV6-5
j_call: TRBJ2-7
clone_size: -
cdr3_nt: TGTGCCAGCAGTTACTCCGGGACAGCATACGAGCAGTACTTC
cdr3_aa: CASSYSGTAYEQYF

d_call: -
v_call: TRBV20-1
j_call: TRBJ2-2
clone_size: few
cdr3_nt: TGCAGTGCCCGGCGGGGGGAGCTGTTTTTT
cdr3_aa: CSARRGELFF

d_call: -
v_call: TRBV4-3
j_call: TRBJ1-2
clone_size: -
cdr3_nt: TGCGCCAGCAGCCAAGGGCGGGCTATGCTGTTTGGTGGCTACACCTTC
cdr3_aa: CASSQGRAMLFGGYTF

d_call: TRBD1
v_call: TRBV12-3/TRBV12-4
j_call: TRBJ1-5
clone_size: -
cdr3_nt: TGTGCCAGCAGCTCCGGGACAGGGGTTCAGCCCCAGCATTTT
cdr3_aa: CASSSGTGVQPQHF

d_call: TRBD2
v_call: TRBV7-3
j_call: TRBJ2-1
clone_size: -
cdr3_nt: TGTGCCAGCAGCCCCGGGCTAGCGGGTGAGCAGTTCTTC
cdr3_aa: CASSPGLAGEQFF

d_call: -
v_call: TRBV11-3
j_call: TRBJ2-3
clone_size: few
cdr3_nt: TGTGCCAGCAGCTTAGGGGGCTGGTATGAGCGAGATACGCAGTATTTT
cdr3_aa: CASSLGGWYERDTQYF

d_call: -
v_call: TRBV12-5
j_call: TRBJ2-3
clone_size: -
cdr3_nt: TGTGCTAGTGGGACGGCTAGCACAGATACGCAGTATTTT
cdr3_aa: CASGTASTDTQYF

d_call: TRBD1
v_call: TRBV19
j_call: TRBJ2-1
clone_size: few
cdr3_nt: TGTGCCAGTAGTTTTCCCGGGACAGGGATTCGGTTCTTC
cdr3_aa: CASSFPGTGIRFF

d_call: -
v_call: TRBV7-9
j_call: TRBJ1-5
clone_size: few
cdr3_nt: TGTGCCAGCAGCAGCCCAGAAAACCTTCTTAGCAATCAGCCCCAGCATTTT
cdr3_aa: CASSSPENLLSNQPQHF

d_call: -
v_call: TRBV6-1
j_call: TRBJ1-4
clone_size: -
cdr3_nt: TGTGCCAGCACCGACAGGCCCCAGGGAGTGGATGAAAAACTGTTTTTT
cdr3_aa: CASTDRPQGVDEKLFF

d_call: TRBD2
v_call: TRBV6-5
j_call: TRBJ2-3
clone_size: -
cdr3_nt: TGTGCCAGCAGCTACGGGGGGGCATTAGCAGATACGCAGTATTTT
cdr3_aa: CASSYGGALADTQYF

d_call: -
v_call: TRBV5-4
j_call: TRBJ2-7
clone_size: -
cdr3_nt: TGTGCCAGCAGCTTGGGGGGAGGCGGACCGCCCCACGAGCAGTACTTC
cdr3_aa: CASSLGGGGPPHEQYF

d_call: -
v_call: TRBV19
j_call: TRBJ2-1
clone_size: -
cdr3_nt: TGTGCCAGTAGTATGAGGGCAGGGAGCGACAATGAGCAGTTCTTC
cdr3_aa: CASSMRAGSDNEQFF

d_call: -
v_call: TRBV15
j_call: TRBJ1-2
clone_size: -
cdr3_nt: TGTGCCACCAGCAGTCCTACAGGGAGGAATGGCTACACCTTC
cdr3_aa: CATSSPTGRNGYTF

d_call: -
v_call: TRBV6-1
j_call: TRBJ2-1
clone_size: -
cdr3_nt: TGTGCCAGCACCGACTCCTACAATGAGCAGTTCTTC
cdr3_aa: CASTDSYNEQFF

d_call: -
v_call: TRBV7-2
j_call: TRBJ2-3
clone_size: few
cdr3_nt: TGTGCCAGCGGCAACAGGGCATTGAGCACAGATACGCAGTATTTT
cdr3_aa: CASGNRALSTDTQYF

d_call: -
v_call: TRBV10-3
j_call: TRBJ1-2
clone_size: -
cdr3_nt: TGTGCCATCAGAATTCGGACTGATAACTATGGCTACACCTTC
cdr3_aa: CAIRIRTDNYGYTF

d_call: -
v_call: TRBV27
j_call: TRBJ1-5
clone_size: -
cdr3_nt: TGTGCCAGCAGTTCCCCTACCGACAGGCAAAATCAGCCCCAGCATTTT
cdr3_aa: CASSSPTDRQNQPQHF

d_call: -
v_call: TRBV5-1
j_call: TRBJ1-1
clone_size: few
cdr3_nt: TGCGCCAGCAGCAGAACAGGGACGAACACTGAAGCTTTCTTT
cdr3_aa: CASSRTGTNTEAFF

d_call: TRBD1
v_call: TRBV28
j_call: TRBJ1-5
clone_size: -
cdr3_nt: TGTGCCAGCAGTTTCCAAAGGGGGCTCGGGAATCAGCCCCAGCATTTT
cdr3_aa: CASSFQRGLGNQPQHF

d_call: -
v_call: TRBV5-1
j_call: TRBJ2-3
clone_size: -
cdr3_nt: TGCGCCAGCAGCCGGAGGCTCGGGGCAGATACGCAGTATTTT
cdr3_aa: CASSRRLGADTQYF

d_call: -
v_call: TRBV7-6
j_call: TRBJ1-1
clone_size: -
cdr3_nt: TGTGCCAGCAGCACAGGTCTTGGCACTGAAGCTTTCTTT
cdr3_aa: CASSTGLGTEAFF

d_call: -
v_call: TRBV30
j_call: TRBJ1-1
clone_size: -
cdr3_nt: TGTGCCTGCGAACCTCGGACTGGGGCTTTCTTT
cdr3_aa: CACEPRTGAFF

d_call: TRBD1
v_call: TRBV27
j_call: TRBJ2-2
clone_size: -
cdr3_nt: TGTGCCAGCAGTTTGGGAACAGGGGGTCACACCGGGGAGCTGTTTTTT
cdr3_aa: CASSLGTGGHTGELFF

d_call: TRBD2
v_call: TRBV20-1
j_call: TRBJ2-3
clone_size: -
cdr3_nt: TGCAGTGCTACAGGACTAGCGGGAGGGCCCGGTACGCAGTATTTT
cdr3_aa: CSATGLAGGPGTQYF

d_call: -
v_call: TRBV6-2/TRBV6-3
j_call: TRBJ1-2
clone_size: -
cdr3_nt: TGTGCCAGCGGTGCCTATGGCTACACCTTC
cdr3_aa: CASGAYGYTF

d_call: -
v_call: TRBV2
j_call: TRBJ1-1
clone_size: few
cdr3_nt: TGTGCCAGCAGTGACCGGGAAGCTTTCTTT
cdr3_aa: CASSDREAFF

d_call: -
v_call: TRBV6-5
j_call: TRBJ1-1
clone_size: few
cdr3_nt: TGTGCCAGCAGTTACTCGACTGGGAACACTGAAGCTTTCTTT
cdr3_aa: CASSYSTGNTEAFF

d_call: -
v_call: TRBV20-1
j_call: TRBJ1-2
clone_size: few
cdr3_nt: TGCAGTGCTGGGAAGGGGGGCAGTAACTATGGCTACACCTTC
cdr3_aa: CSAGKGGSNYGYTF

d_call: -
v_call: TRBV7-8
j_call: TRBJ2-3
clone_size: -
cdr3_nt: TGTGCCAGCAGCACACGACAGGATTTCTCAGATACGCAGTATTTT
cdr3_aa: CASSTRQDFSDTQYF

d_call: -
v_call: TRBV7-7
j_call: TRBJ2-3
clone_size: few
cdr3_nt: TGTGCTAGCAGCTTAGTATCAGGGGATACGCAGTATTTT
cdr3_aa: CASSLVSGDTQYF

d_call: -
v_call: TRBV10-2
j_call: TRBJ2-7
clone_size: -
cdr3_nt: TGCGCCATCTCCCCAGGGACACAGGACTACGAGCAGTACTTC
cdr3_aa: CAISPGTQDYEQYF

d_call: -
v_call: TRBV30
j_call: TRBJ2-5
clone_size: -
cdr3_nt: TGTGCCTGGAGCACACTCCAAGAGACCCAGTACTTC
cdr3_aa: CAWSTLQETQYF

d_call: -
v_call: TRBV5-1
j_call: TRBJ1-1
clone_size: -
cdr3_nt: TGCGCCAGCAGCTTGGTCAGCTTGAGTGAAGCTTTCTTT
cdr3_aa: CASSLVSLSEAFF

d_call: TRBD1
v_call: TRBV29-1
j_call: TRBJ1-2
clone_size: -
cdr3_nt: TGCAGCGTTTCCCGGGACAGCGGAGGCTACACCTTC
cdr3_aa: CSVSRDSGGYTF

d_call: TRBD1
v_call: TRBV20-1
j_call: TRBJ2-2
clone_size: -
cdr3_nt: TGCAGTGCTAGAGGACAGGGCCTCACCGGGGAGCTGTTTTTT
cdr3_aa: CSARGQGLTGELFF

d_call: -
v_call: TRBV24-1
j_call: TRBJ1-5
clone_size: large
cdr3_nt: TGTGCCACCAGTGACCCAGGGAATCAGCCCCAGCATTTT
cdr3_aa: CATSDPGNQPQHF

d_call: TRBD1
v_call: TRBV6-1
j_call: TRBJ1-2
clone_size: -
cdr3_nt: TGTGCCAGCAGTCGTCAGGGGGGGGACTATGGCTACACCTTC
cdr3_aa: CASSRQGGDYGYTF

d_call: TRBD1
v_call: TRBV25-1
j_call: TRBJ1-2
clone_size: -
cdr3_nt: TGTGAGAGGACCGGGACAGCTGGTTCCGGCTACACCTTC
cdr3_aa: CERTGTAGSGYTF

d_call: -
v_call: TRBV6-1
j_call: TRBJ2-5
clone_size: -
cdr3_nt: TGTGCCAGCAGTGTGACAGGTTTGGGGGAGACCCAGTACTTC
cdr3_aa: CASSVTGLGETQYF

d_call: -
v_call: TRBV20-1
j_call: TRBJ2-3
clone_size: -
cdr3_nt: TGCAGTGTGGGGGAGATGACAGATACGCAGTATTTT
cdr3_aa: CSVGEMTDTQYF

d_call: -
v_call: TRBV5-4
j_call: TRBJ2-3
clone_size: -
cdr3_nt: TGTGCCAGCAGCTTGAGTAGCAGTAGCACAGATACGCAGTATTTT
cdr3_aa: CASSLSSSSTDTQYF

d_call: -
v_call: TRBV6-5
j_call: TRBJ2-6
clone_size: -
cdr3_nt: TGTGCCAGCAGTTACTCCCCCGTATCCGGGGCCAACGTCCTGACTTTC
cdr3_aa: CASSYSPVSGANVLTF

d_call: -
v_call: TRBV7-8
j_call: TRBJ2-7
clone_size: few
cdr3_nt: TGTGCCAGCAGCTTAGCGGACAGCTACGAGCAGTACTTC
cdr3_aa: CASSLADSYEQYF

d_call: TRBD2
v_call: TRBV30
j_call: TRBJ2-7
clone_size: once
cdr3_nt: TGTGCCTGGAGTGTAAGGCTAGCGGCCTCCTACGAGCAGTACTTC
cdr3_aa: CAWSVRLAASYEQYF

d_call: -
v_call: TRBV10-3
j_call: TRBJ1-5
clone_size: -
cdr3_nt: TGTGCCATCAGAGACGTAAACAATCAGCCCCAGCATTTT
cdr3_aa: CAIRDVNNQPQHF

d_call: TRBD2
v_call: TRBV20-1
j_call: TRBJ2-3
clone_size: few
cdr3_nt: TGCAGTGCTAGAGATATCCTGACTAGCGGACACACAGATACGCAGTATTTT
cdr3_aa: CSARDILTSGHTDTQYF

d_call: TRBD2
v_call: TRBV6-5
j_call: TRBJ2-7
clone_size: -
cdr3_nt: TGTGCCAGCAGTTACTCTGGGACTACCTACGAGCAGTACTTC
cdr3_aa: CASSYSGTTYEQYF